This paragraph reports one TCR beta chain. Its specificity is not known. Trimming removed 7 bases at V and 6 bases at J, with 18 bases between. The CDR3 runs 14 residues. Germline V gene lookup returns CDR1 MNHNS and CDR2 SASEGT. Profiled with immunoSEQ multiplex PCR; TCRdb holds only in-frame clones, not every one. The profile shows fewer than 1.8 million clones, roughly 98.5% of them singletons. The data belong to a study of shared clonotypes between healthy human individuals. About the study: Donor composition was two women and three men, aged 18 to 49. Each donor's CD4 naive and CD4 memory cells filled three plates apiece, CD8 naive two, and CD8 memory one.

General study findings and limits: Among the subsets, naive ones generally showed larger estimated richness than memory ones.

The J gene is TRBJ1-1, the V gene TRBV6-1; D is ambiguous. The sequencing input was naive CD4+ T cells sorted from blood. Subset noted: CD45RA+ positively selected. The clonotype comes from a man aged 25 to 40 in good health. CDR3 nucleotide sequence: TGTGCCAGCACCGCCCTCCTTGTCCGGGCTGAAGCTTTCTTT. Its translation is CASTALLVRAEAFF.